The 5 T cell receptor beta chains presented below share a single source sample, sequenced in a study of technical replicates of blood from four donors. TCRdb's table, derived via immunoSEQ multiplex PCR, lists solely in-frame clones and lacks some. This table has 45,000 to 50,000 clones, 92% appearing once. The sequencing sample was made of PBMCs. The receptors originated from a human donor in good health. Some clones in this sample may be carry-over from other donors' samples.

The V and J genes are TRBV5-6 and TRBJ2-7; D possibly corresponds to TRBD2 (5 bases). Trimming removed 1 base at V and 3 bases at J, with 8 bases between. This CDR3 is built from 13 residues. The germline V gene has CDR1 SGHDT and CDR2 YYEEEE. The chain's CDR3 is CASSLYGDYEQYF. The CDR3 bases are TGTGCCAGCAGCTTGTACGGGGACTACGAGCAGTACTTC.

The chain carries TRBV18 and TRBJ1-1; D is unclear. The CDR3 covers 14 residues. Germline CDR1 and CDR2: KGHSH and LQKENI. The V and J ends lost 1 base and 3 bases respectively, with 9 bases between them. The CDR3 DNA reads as TGTGCCAGCTCACCACTGTCGGGGTACACTGAAGCTTTCTTT. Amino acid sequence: CASSPLSGYTEAFF.

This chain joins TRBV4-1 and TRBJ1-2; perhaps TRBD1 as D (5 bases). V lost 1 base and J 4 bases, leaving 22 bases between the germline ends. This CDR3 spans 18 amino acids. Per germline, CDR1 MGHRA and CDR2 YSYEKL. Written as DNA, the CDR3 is TGCGCCAGCAGCCAAGGTCTCGGGGGACGTAAAGAGCTCTATGGCTACACCTTC. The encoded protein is CASSQGLGGRKELYGYTF.

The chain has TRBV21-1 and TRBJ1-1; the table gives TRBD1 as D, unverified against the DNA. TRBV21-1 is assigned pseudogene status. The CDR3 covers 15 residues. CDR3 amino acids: CASSTRDKLNTEAFF. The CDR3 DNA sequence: TGTGCCAGCAGCACCCGGGACAAATTGAACACTGAAGCTTTCTTT.

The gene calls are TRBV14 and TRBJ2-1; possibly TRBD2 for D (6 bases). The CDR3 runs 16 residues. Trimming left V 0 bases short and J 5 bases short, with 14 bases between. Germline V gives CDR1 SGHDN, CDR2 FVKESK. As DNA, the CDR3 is TGTGCCAGCAGCCAAGACCGGGAGACTCTTAACAATGAGCAGTTCTTC. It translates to CASSQDRETLNNEQFF.